The 20 T cell receptor beta chains reported below all come from one sample, sequenced in a study of PD-1 blockade in classical Hodgkin lymphoma (dated by TCRdb to 2018 to 2021). Explained via the paper, the time point label denotes: cycle 1 day 1 (C1D1), immediately before nivolumab initiation. Every trial patient had relapsed following autologous stem cell transplantation, and prior brentuximab vedotin exposure was what differed among cohorts A, B and C. Library creation used the immunoSEQ multiplex PCR assay. Sourced from immuneACCESS, this table was stored by TCRdb with only in-frame sequences that have V and J called. A share of the clones is absent; for the studies checked, an unresolved V gene accounts for under half, and the remainder has no known explanation. A total of 55,000 to 80,000 clones appear in this sample, approximately 88% of them only once. Of the sample, under 15% falls within the top ten clones.

The specimen was peripheral blood mononuclear cells (PBMCs), collected at baseline. Receptors originate from a human donor with classical Hodgkin lymphoma.

The chain couples TRBV21-1 to TRBJ2-2; TRBD1 is the table's D call, not checked against the DNA. TRBV21-1 is a known pseudogene. The CDR3 runs to 16 residues. The CDR3 protein is CASSKGVQPNTGELFF. CDR3 DNA sequence: TGTGCCAGCAGCAAAGGAGTACAGCCGAACACCGGGGAGCTGTTTTTT.

The V call is TRBV30, the J call TRBJ1-5; a possible D gene is TRBD1 (5 bases). Germline V lookup: CDR1 GTSNPN, CDR2 SVGIG (reference sequence). This CDR3 has 13 residues. V lost 5 bases, J lost 2 bases, and 10 bases lay in between. The CDR3 coding sequence is TGTGCCTGGGGGGTGGGGGGCAATCAGCCCCAGCATTTT. It yields the protein CAWGVGGNQPQHF.

This chain connects TRBV4-3 to TRBJ2-3; 11 bases map to TRBD2. Germline V lookup: CDR1 LGHNA, CDR2 YSLEER. There are 17 residues in the CDR3. Trimming removed 4 bases from V and 5 bases from J; junction bases left unmatched: 11. CDR3 DNA sequence: TGCGCCAGCAGCCCCTCCCGGCGGGGGACTAGCGGAGATACGCAGTATTTT. Protein product: CASSPSRRGTSGDTQYF.

The J gene is TRBJ2-2, the V gene TRBV11-2; TRBD1 is a possible D gene (6 bases). V was clipped by 3 bases and J by 1 base, with 12 bases between them. This CDR3 comprises 16 residues. Germline V CDR1 and CDR2: SGHAT, FQNNGV. In DNA form, the CDR3 reads TGTGCCAGCAGCTTTGGAACAGGGAAGAACACCGGGGAGCTGTTTTTT. Amino acid sequence: CASSFGTGKNTGELFF.

The genes are TRBV2 and TRBJ2-2; 12 nucleotides line up with TRBD2. The J segment lost 4 bases and the V segment lost 2 bases, leaving 14 bases of the junction unmatched. CDR1 is SNHLY, CDR2 FYNNEI, per germline. The CDR3 spans 20 residues. In DNA form, the CDR3 reads TGTGCCAGCAGTGAACCTCCGGGACTAGCGGGTCCCCGGGGCACCGGGGAGCTGTTTTTT. This gives the protein CASSEPPGLAGPRGTGELFF.

The rearrangement uses TRBV5-1 and TRBJ2-2; 10 bases agree with TRBD2. V lost 6 bases to trimming and J lost 6 bases; unmatched junction nucleotides: 14. CDR3 length equals 17 residues. From germline, CDR1 is SGHRS and CDR2 YFSETQ. The CDR3 loop reads CASTRLAGGPLAGELFF. In nucleotides, the CDR3 is TGCGCCAGCACCCGATTAGCGGGGGGACCTTTGGCCGGGGAGCTGTTTTTT.

In DNA form, the CDR3 reads TGTGCCAGCAGCCGCGGGACAGGATCGGGTGCAGAACAGCCCCAGCATTTT. Its translation: CASSRGTGSGAEQPQHF. This chain joins TRBV9 and TRBJ1-5, with 8 nucleotides matching TRBD1. With 4 bases clipped from V and 7 bases from J, the junction kept 16 bases outside the gene matches. The CDR3 is 17 amino acids. CDR1 and CDR2 (germline): SGDLS, YYNGEE.

The chain joins TRBV25-1 to TRBJ1-2, with 8 positions matching TRBD1. V lost 2 bases to trimming and J lost 4 bases; unmatched junction nucleotides: 12. There are 17 residues in the CDR3. Germline V gives CDR1 MGHDK, CDR2 SYGVNS. The CDR3 sequence: CASSERQGPAPTYGYTF. DNA of the CDR3: TGTGCCAGCAGTGAACGACAGGGGCCCGCCCCTACCTATGGCTACACCTTC.

This clone was detected only once. The chain uses TRBV2 and TRBJ1-4; the D is unclear. The CDR3 totals 12 residues. Trimming pared 6 bases from V and 7 bases from J, leaving 9 bases between. Germline values: CDR1 SNHLY, CDR2 FYNNEI. The CDR3 loop reads CASRMAGEKLFF. CDR3 sequence (DNA): TGTGCCAGCAGGATGGCAGGTGAAAAACTGTTTTTT.

This clone is a singleton in its sample. V is TRBV6-1 and J is TRBJ1-2, with 7 bases lining up with TRBD1. Germline values: CDR1 MNHNS, CDR2 SASEGT. CDR3 length equals 15 residues. After removal of 4 bases from V and 6 bases from J, the junction contained 11 bases not matched to a gene. The CDR3 is CASSGRRQGTDGYTF. The CDR3 coding sequence is TGTGCCAGCAGTGGCCGGAGACAGGGAACGGATGGCTACACCTTC.

The CDR3, as DNA: TGTGCCTGGATTCAACTAGGAGGGATTGGCACTGAAGCTTTCTTT. Translation gives CAWIQLGGIGTEAFF. This chain joins TRBV30 and TRBJ1-1; D is unresolved. This CDR3 is built from 15 residues. The germline V gene encodes CDR1 GTSNPN and CDR2 SVGIG (reference sequence). V lost 4 bases and J 4 bases, leaving 19 bases between the germline ends.

The V call is TRBV7-9, the J call TRBJ1-5, with D maybe TRBD1 (6 bases). Per germline, CDR1 SEHNR and CDR2 FQNEAQ (reference sequence). The CDR3 sequence is 18 residues long. Trimming removed 4 bases from V and 2 bases from J, with 21 bases in between. Here the CDR3 reads CASSSWGGGGIGNQPQHF. In DNA form, the CDR3 reads TGTGCCAGCAGCTCATGGGGTGGCGGGGGCATTGGCAATCAGCCCCAGCATTTT.

This chain joins TRBV7-2 and TRBJ2-3; TRBD2 is a possible D gene (5 bases). This CDR3 is 16 amino acids long. The V and J ends lost 7 bases and 0 bases respectively, with 17 bases between them. Germline CDR1 SGHTA, CDR2 FQGNSA. CDR3 sequence reads: CASTFWASRSTDTQYF. The CDR3 bases are TGTGCCAGCACCTTTTGGGCTAGCAGAAGCACAGATACGCAGTATTTT.

The chain uses TRBV16 and TRBJ1-2; the match to TRBD1 covers 8 bases. The V gene end was trimmed by 0 bases and the J gene end by 4 bases; junction bases not matched to a gene: 7. From germline, CDR1 is KGHSY and CDR2 FQNENV. This CDR3 comprises 16 residues. This CDR3 reads CASSQSTGTGFYGYTF. The CDR3 nucleotides read TGTGCCAGCAGCCAATCTACTGGGACAGGCTTCTATGGCTACACCTTC.

The chain combines TRBV11-2 with TRBJ2-5; 10 bases match TRBD1. Trimming cost V 0 bases and J 11 bases; bases outside gene matches: 3. Germline V CDR1 and CDR2: SGHAT, FQNNGV. The CDR3 is 13 amino acids. In DNA form, the CDR3 reads TGTGCCAGCAGCTTAGAGGGGACAGGGGAGCAGTACTTC. Protein: CASSLEGTGEQYF.

The rearrangement links TRBV11-3 to TRBJ2-2, with D uncertain. Trimming cost V 4 bases and J 3 bases, with 12 bases left between them. The CDR3 spans 15 residues. From germline, CDR1 is SGHNT and CDR2 YENEEA. As DNA, the CDR3 is TGTGCCAGCAGCTCTACGGGTGGTGACACCGGGGAGCTGTTTTTT. Protein product: CASSSTGGDTGELFF.

The V and J genes are TRBV28 and TRBJ2-7; tentative D call: TRBD1 (5 bases). The germline gives CDR1 MDHEN, CDR2 SYDVKM. V was shortened by 3 bases and J by 1 base, with 10 bases between the two germline ends. The CDR3 is 14 residues long. This CDR3 reads CASSLLDTSYEQYF. DNA for the CDR3: TGTGCCAGCAGTTTGTTGGACACGTCCTACGAGCAGTACTTC.

This rearrangement joins TRBV12-5 to TRBJ2-7; D is perhaps TRBD1 (6 bases). The CDR3 runs to 19 residues. CDR1 LGHNT and CDR2 FRNRAP come from the germline V gene. Trimming removed 3 bases from V and 4 bases from J, with 28 bases in between. As DNA, the CDR3 is TGTGCTAGTGGTTTACGAGTTCCACTGACATCGGACAGCTGGTACGAGCAGTACTTC. Its protein is CASGLRVPLTSDSWYEQYF.

This rearrangement joins TRBV19 to TRBJ2-2, with 8 bases identical to TRBD1. V shed 5 bases and J 6 bases; nucleotides not matched to a gene: 5. The CDR3 loop spans 14 amino acids. The germline V gene has CDR1 LNHDA and CDR2 SQIVND (reference sequence). CDR3 DNA sequence: TGTGCCAGTAGTGGCAGGGGGCTCCCCGGGGAGCTGTTTTTT. This encodes CASSGRGLPGELFF.

The chain couples TRBV11-3 to TRBJ2-5, with D tentatively TRBD2 (7 bases). The CDR3 extends over 16 amino acids. From germline, CDR1 is SGHNT and CDR2 YENEEA. V was cut by 4 bases and J by 0 bases, with 15 bases left in between. The CDR3 is CASSSPPGGHQETQYF. The CDR3 bases are TGTGCCAGCAGCTCACCCCCGGGGGGCCACCAAGAGACCCAGTACTTC. Filled out from reference TRBV11-3 and TRBJ2-5, the complete variable domain reads EAGVVQSPRYKIIEKKQPVAFWCNPISGHNTLYWYLQNLGQGPELLIRYENEEAVDDSQLPKDRFSAERLKGVDSTLKIQPAELGDSAVYLCASSSPPGGHQETQYFGPGTRLLVL.